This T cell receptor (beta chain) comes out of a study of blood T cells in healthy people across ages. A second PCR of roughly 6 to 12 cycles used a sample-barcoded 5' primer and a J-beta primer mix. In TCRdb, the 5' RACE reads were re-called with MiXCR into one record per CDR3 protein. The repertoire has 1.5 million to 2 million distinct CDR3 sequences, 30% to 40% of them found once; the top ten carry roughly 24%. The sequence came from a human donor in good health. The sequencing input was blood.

The CDR3: CASSQVTTQYF. The CDR3 region has the DNA TGTGCCAGCAGCCAAGTGACTACGCAGTATTTT. The V gene is TRBV3-1, the J gene TRBJ2-3; D is undetermined. The length of the CDR3 is 11 residues. Trimming took 1 base from V and 8 from J, leaving 4 bases between them. CDR1 and CDR2 (germline): LGHDT, YNNKEL (reference sequence).